Below, 9 T cell receptor beta chains from the same sample are listed, as sequenced in a study of blood T cells in healthy people across ages (dated by TCRdb to about 2015). The method behind the library was 5' RACE. The data were produced on an Illumina HiSeq 2500. A second PCR of roughly 6 to 11 cycles was performed with a sample-barcoded 5' primer and a J-beta primer mix. In-frame beta chains were kept once TCRdb had trimmed the public reads at Q25 with fastp and called clones with MiXCR. Each CDR3 protein appears once, grouped with its most common genes and DNA. This sample holds 600,000 or so distinct CDR3 sequences; around 21% were observed only once. Jointly, the top ten make up 3% to 4.5% of the sample. Input material: blood. The origin of the receptors is a man in his 70s in good health.

J is TRBJ1-3 and V is TRBV18; D is undetermined. Trimming took off 3 bases at V and 3 bases at J, with 12 bases between the two ends. CDR3 length equals 15 residues. The V gene's germline CDR1 is KGHSH and CDR2 LQKENI. CDR3: CASSPSTQIGNTIYF. For the CDR3, the DNA is TGTGCCAGCTCACCCTCGACACAGATTGGAAACACCATATATTTT.

In this sample, this clonotype turned up a few times. The gene calls are TRBV2 and TRBJ2-5, with 10 bases lining up with TRBD2. With the DNA end fitting TRBJ2-1 better, the J assignment may be wrong. Germline V gene sequence: CDR1 SNHLY, CDR2 FYNNEI. CDR3 length: 14 residues. This CDR3 is CASSTGTSAYEQFF. The CDR3 DNA sequence: TGTGCCAGCAGCACCGGGACTAGCGCGTATGAGCAGTTCTTC.

The rearrangement joins TRBV20-1 to TRBJ2-3; D is uncertain. V shed 0 bases and J shed 2 bases, with 12 bases lying between them. The CDR3 is made up of 15 amino acids. Per the germline V gene, CDR1 is DFQATT and CDR2 is SNEGSKA (reference sequence). Here the CDR3 DNA reads TGCAGTGCTAGAGATGGAAAGCGACCCACAGATACGCAGTATTTT. Protein product: CSARDGKRPTDTQYF.

This clonotype was counted between two and nine times. The V call is TRBV6-6, the J call TRBJ2-7; TRBD2 matches at 11 bases. V dropped 6 bases and J dropped 2; count of bases not matched to a gene: 6. This CDR3 has 15 residues. Germline V gene lookup returns CDR1 MNHNY and CDR2 SVGAGI (reference sequence). The CDR3 region has the DNA TGTGCCAGCAGCCCTAGACTAGCGGGGCCCTACGAGCAGTACTTC. Amino acids: CASSPRLAGPYEQYF.

In its sample, this clonotype was seen a few times. The gene calls are TRBV11-2 and TRBJ2-1; 11 bases agree with TRBD2. Germline CDR1 is SGHAT and CDR2 is FQNNGV. V gave up 5 bases and J gave up 0 bases; unmatched junction bases: 6. This CDR3 region has 17 residues. In DNA, the CDR3 is TGTGCCAGCAGCCTGGGACTAGCGGTTAGCTCCTACAATGAGCAGTTCTTC. It specifies CASSLGLAVSSYNEQFF. The variable domain in full, completed from reference TRBV11-2 and TRBJ2-1, reads EAGVAQSPRYKIIEKRQSVAFWCNPISGHATLYWYQQILGQGPKLLIQFQNNGVVDDSQLPKDRFSAERLKGVDSTLKIQPAKLEDSAVYLCASSLGLAVSSYNEQFFGPGTRLTVL.

The genes are TRBV25-1 and TRBJ1-3, with D possibly TRBD1 on 6 matching bases. With 8 bases removed from V and 1 base from J, the gap between germline ends came to 12 bases. The CDR3 is 14 amino acids. Germline CDR1 MGHDK, CDR2 SYGVNS. CDR3 bases: TGTGCCAGCGCAAGCCAGGGGTCTGGAAACACCATATATTTT. Amino acids: CASASQGSGNTIYF.

The table lists this clonotype with a few counts. The chain uses TRBV3-1 and TRBJ2-4, with TRBD1 as a possible D gene (6 bases). V was clipped by 4 bases and J by 8 bases, with 18 bases between them. The CDR3 sequence is 15 residues long. CDR1 and CDR2 (germline): LGHDT, YNNKEL (reference sequence). CDR3 loop: CASSPRTQGRDIQYF. CDR3 bases: TGTGCCAGCAGCCCCCGGACCCAGGGGAGAGACATTCAGTACTTC.

This clonotype was counted between two and nine times. The J gene is TRBJ2-5, the V gene TRBV2; D ambiguous. CDR1 and CDR2 (germline): SNHLY, FYNNEI. The V gene lost 5 bases and the J gene lost 5 bases, with 9 bases spanning the gap. The CDR3 is made up of 12 amino acids. This chain's CDR3 is CASSIRRETQYF. The CDR3 region has the DNA TGTGCCAGCAGTATCCGCCGCGAGACCCAGTACTTC.

This clonotype was seen a handful of times. V usage is TRBV2 and J usage is TRBJ2-3, with 7 bases that match TRBD2. Germline lookup yields CDR1 SNHLY and CDR2 FYNNEI. This CDR3 contains 14 residues. Losses at the gene ends were 10 bases for V and 2 bases for J; bases not matched to a gene: 9. Written as DNA, the CDR3 is TGTGCCACCCAGCGGGGAACTAACACAGATACGCAGTATTTT. It codes for CATQRGTNTDTQYF.